Presented here are 19 T cell receptor beta chains from one specimen sequenced in a study of tumor-infiltrating lymphocytes in localized non-small cell lung cancer. The method was immunoSEQ multiplex PCR; TCRdb's version includes in-frame clones alone and lacks a portion of them. The repertoire consists of 12,000 to 15,000 clones, with about two thirds occurring once and the leading ten covering about 20%. The sample consisted of uninvolved lung tissue not adjacent to the tumor. The source of these receptors is a human donor with non-small cell lung cancer.

CDR3 amino acids: CASSIGRGQGTYEQYF. The DNA of the CDR3 is TGTGCCAGTAGTATAGGGAGGGGACAGGGGACTTACGAGCAGTACTTC. This chain connects TRBV19 to TRBJ2-7; 10 bases match TRBD1. The CDR3 runs to 16 residues. Germline-derived CDR1 and CDR2 are LNHDA and SQIVND (reference sequence). V trimming: 1 base; J trimming: 4 bases; junction bases outside the gene matches: 7.

The genes are TRBV14 and TRBJ2-1; D might be TRBD2 (6 bases). Germline assignment: CDR1 SGHDN and CDR2 FVKESK. CDR3 length: 13 amino acids. V was cut by 3 bases and J by 12 bases, with 15 bases left in between. DNA for the CDR3: TGTGCCAGCAGCCAGGGTCGGGGGACCTTGCAGTTCTTC. This encodes CASSQGRGTLQFF.

The CDR3, as DNA: TGTGCCAGTACCACAGGGAAGAGGGATCAGCCCCAGCATTTT. Translation: CASTTGKRDQPQHF. The chain employs TRBV19 and TRBJ1-5; perhaps TRBD1 as D (6 bases). Trimming removed 7 bases from V and 5 bases from J, with 15 bases in between. CDR1 is LNHDA, CDR2 SQIVND, per germline (reference sequence). The CDR3 loop spans 14 amino acids. The variable domain in full, with the rest retrieved from reference TRBV19 and TRBJ1-5, is DGGITQSPKYLFRKEGQNVTLSCEQNLNHDAMYWYRQDPGQGLRLIYYSQIVNDFQKGDIAEGYSVSREKKESFPLTVTSAQKNPTAFYLCASTTGKRDQPQHFGDGTRLSIL.

This rearrangement joins TRBV7-2 to TRBJ2-5; D not resolved. Germline V gene data show CDR1 as SGHTA and CDR2 as FQGNSA. V lost 5 bases and J 5 bases, leaving 12 bases between the germline ends. The CDR3 runs to 13 residues. The CDR3 reads CASSPQYGETQYF. For the CDR3, the DNA is TGTGCCAGCAGCCCCCAGTACGGGGAGACCCAGTACTTC.

Sample share makes this clone medium-sized. The chain joins TRBV5-1 to TRBJ2-7; 8 bases fit TRBD1. Germline V gene data show CDR1 as SGHRS and CDR2 as YFSETQ. The CDR3 covers 16 residues. Germline trimming cut 3 bases from V and 4 bases from J; bases unmatched to any gene: 12. CDR3 DNA sequence: TGCGCCAGCAGCTCCTCCTTAGGACAGGGCCAGTACGAGCAGTACTTC. Translation: CASSSSLGQGQYEQYF.

There are a few counts of this clone. The genes are TRBV7-3 and TRBJ2-1, with D tentatively TRBD1 or TRBD2 (6 bases each). This CDR3 is 13 amino acids long. V lost 5 bases, J lost 7 bases, and 12 bases lay in between. Germline CDR1 is SGHTA and CDR2 is FQGTGA. This CDR3 reads CASSPGALNEQFF. CDR3 bases: TGTGCCAGCAGCCCGGGGGCTCTAAATGAGCAGTTCTTC. The full variable domain, in which reference TRBV7-3 and TRBJ2-1 provide the parts outside the CDR3, is GAGVSQTPSNKVTEKGKYVELRCDPISGHTALYWYRQSLGQGPEFLIYFQGTGAADDSGLPNDRFFAVRPEGSVSTLKIQRTERGDSAVYLCASSPGALNEQFFGPGTRLTVL.

The chain joins TRBV9 to TRBJ1-2, with 8 positions matching TRBD1. V trimming: 0 bases; J trimming: 4 bases; junction bases outside the gene matches: 2. Per germline, CDR1 SGDLS and CDR2 YYNGEE. The CDR3 has 14 residues. CDR3 DNA sequence: TGTGCCAGCAGCGTAGAAGGACAGGGCTATGGCTACACCTTC. It codes for CASSVEGQGYGYTF.

The chain carries TRBV7-8 and TRBJ2-6; no reliable D call. V gave up 0 bases and J gave up 0 bases, with 12 bases separating them. This CDR3 region has 18 residues. Germline assignment: CDR1 SGHVS and CDR2 FQNEAQ. Written as DNA, the CDR3 is TGTGCCAGCAGCTTAGCAAAGGGTTTGAGCTCTGGGGCCAACGTCCTGACTTTC. It is translated as CASSLAKGLSSGANVLTF.

The rearrangement uses TRBV6-1 and TRBJ1-1, with a weak D call TRBD1 (6 bases). The germline gives CDR1 MNHNS, CDR2 SASEGT. The CDR3 loop spans 14 amino acids. Trimming left V 7 bases short and J 5 bases short, with 17 bases between. The CDR3 reads CASNKGQRGTEAFF. For the CDR3, the DNA is TGTGCCAGCAACAAAGGACAGCGGGGGACTGAAGCTTTCTTT.

This clone turned up a few times. The chain has TRBV7-3 and TRBJ2-1, with 8 bases lining up with TRBD2. The germline V gene encodes CDR1 SGHTA and CDR2 FQGTGA. The CDR3 is 14 amino acids. The V and J ends lost 5 bases and 6 bases, in that order; junction bases with no gene match: 6. The CDR3 here is CASSPTSASNEQFF. CDR3 in DNA: TGTGCCAGCAGCCCGACTAGCGCAAGCAATGAGCAGTTCTTC. Drawing the rest from reference TRBV7-3 and TRBJ2-1, the complete variable domain is GAGVSQTPSNKVTEKGKYVELRCDPISGHTALYWYRQSLGQGPEFLIYFQGTGAADDSGLPNDRFFAVRPEGSVSTLKIQRTERGDSAVYLCASSPTSASNEQFFGPGTRLTVL.

V is TRBV6-5 and J is TRBJ2-4; perhaps TRBD2 as D (5 bases). The germline V gene encodes CDR1 MNHEY and CDR2 SVGAGI. This CDR3 spans 14 amino acids. The ends were cut back, 6 bases at V and 4 bases at J, with 13 bases in the middle. In DNA, the CDR3 is TGTGCCAGCAGCCAGCCGGGCGGGAAAAACATTCAGTACTTC. It codes for CASSQPGGKNIQYF.

The CDR3 bases are TGTGCCAGCAGGAAAGACAGGGGGATCTACGAGCAGTACTTC. Its protein product is CASRKDRGIYEQYF. This sequence joins TRBV27 and TRBJ2-7; 9 bases map to TRBD1. CDR1 MNHEY and CDR2 SMNVEV come from the germline V gene (reference sequence). Losses at the gene ends were 6 bases for V and 3 bases for J; bases not matched to a gene: 6. CDR3 length equals 14 residues.

The rearrangement links TRBV10-3 to TRBJ2-1, with unresolved D. V lost 2 bases and J 11 bases, leaving 13 bases between the germline ends. Germline V gene lookup returns CDR1 ENHRY and CDR2 SYGVKD. The CDR3 is 13 amino acids. CDR3 DNA: TGTGCCATCAGTGAGGAGGAAGGTCAGAAGCAGTTCTTC. Protein sequence: CAISEEEGQKQFF.

The rearrangement joins TRBV6-4 to TRBJ2-2; maybe TRBD2 (6 bases). The CDR3 covers 15 residues. The germline CDR1 and CDR2 sequences are MRHNA and SNTAGT. The germline V and J ends were trimmed by 5 bases and 2 bases, with 12 bases remaining between them. The CDR3 here is CASSPGLDNTGELFF. CDR3 DNA: TGTGCCAGCAGTCCGGGACTCGACAACACCGGGGAGCTGTTTTTT.

In regard to this clone: At the DNA level, this CDR3 is encoded by other sequences in the same sample as well. The chain couples TRBV30 to TRBJ2-7; the D gene is possibly TRBD1 (6 bases). V gave up 0 bases and J gave up 3 bases, with 12 bases separating them. The CDR3 sequence is 14 residues long. Germline V CDR1 and CDR2: GTSNPN, SVGIG (reference sequence). The CDR3, as DNA: TGTGCCTGGAGTGTAGGGGGAGTCGGCTACGAGCAGTACTTC. It is translated as CAWSVGGVGYEQYF.

This chain uses TRBV6-1 with TRBJ1-2; D not certain. Trimming cost V 0 bases and J 1 base, with 9 bases left between them. The CDR3 has 15 residues. Germline V CDR1 and CDR2: MNHNS, SASEGT. CDR3 DNA sequence: TGTGCCAGCAGTGAAGCGCTTCGAGTTAACTATGGCTACACCTTC. Its translation is CASSEALRVNYGYTF.

There are a few counts of this clone. The V call is TRBV11-1, the J call TRBJ1-1, with D hard to call. This CDR3 comprises 14 residues. The germline gives CDR1 SGHAT, CDR2 FQDESV (reference sequence). The ends were cut back, 3 bases at V and 0 bases at J, with 8 bases in the middle. CDR3 DNA: TGTGCCAGCAGCTTCACCGCGATGAACACTGAAGCTTTCTTT. It encodes CASSFTAMNTEAFF.

The chain has TRBV4-3 and TRBJ2-1; 7 nucleotides match TRBD1. The CDR3 contains 13 residues. Unmatched junction bases numbered 3, after V lost 4 bases and J lost 6 bases. Germline V CDR1 and CDR2: LGHNA, YSLEER. Written as DNA, the CDR3 is TGCGCCAGCAGCCGAAGACAGGGCAATGAGCAGTTCTTC. It yields the protein CASSRRQGNEQFF.

This clone was detected only a few times. The V gene is TRBV5-6, the J gene TRBJ1-3, with 10 bases aligning to TRBD1. The CDR3 has 14 amino acids. Germline CDR1 SGHDT, CDR2 YYEEEE. Trimming at V came to 3 bases and at J to 4 bases, leaving 1 base not matched to a gene. CDR3 sequence reads: CASSWDRGGNTIYF. The CDR3 DNA reads as TGTGCCAGCAGCTGGGACAGGGGAGGAAACACCATATATTTT.